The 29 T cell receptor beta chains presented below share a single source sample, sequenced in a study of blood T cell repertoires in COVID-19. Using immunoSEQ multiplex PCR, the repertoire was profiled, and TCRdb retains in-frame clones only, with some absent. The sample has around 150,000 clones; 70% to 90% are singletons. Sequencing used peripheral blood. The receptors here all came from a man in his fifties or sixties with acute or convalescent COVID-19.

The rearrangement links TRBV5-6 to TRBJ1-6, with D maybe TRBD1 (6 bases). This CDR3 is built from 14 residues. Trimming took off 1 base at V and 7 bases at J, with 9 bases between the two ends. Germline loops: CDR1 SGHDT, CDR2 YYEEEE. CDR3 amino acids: CASSLQGLNSPLHF. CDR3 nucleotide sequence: TGTGCCAGCAGCTTGCAGGGGCTGAATTCACCCCTCCACTTT.

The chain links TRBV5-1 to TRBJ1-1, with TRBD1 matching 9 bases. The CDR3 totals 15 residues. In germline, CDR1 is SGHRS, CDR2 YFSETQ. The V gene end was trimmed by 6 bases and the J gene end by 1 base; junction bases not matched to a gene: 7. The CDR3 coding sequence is TGCGCCAGCACCCTGGCGGGACAGGGGAACACTGAAGCTTTCTTT. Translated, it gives CASTLAGQGNTEAFF.

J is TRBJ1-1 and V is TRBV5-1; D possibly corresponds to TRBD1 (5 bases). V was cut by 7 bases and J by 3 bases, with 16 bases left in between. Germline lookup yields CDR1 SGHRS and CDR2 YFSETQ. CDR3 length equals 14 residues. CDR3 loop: CASGRGGADTEAFF. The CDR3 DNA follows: TGCGCCAGCGGCAGAGGAGGGGCGGACACTGAAGCTTTCTTT.

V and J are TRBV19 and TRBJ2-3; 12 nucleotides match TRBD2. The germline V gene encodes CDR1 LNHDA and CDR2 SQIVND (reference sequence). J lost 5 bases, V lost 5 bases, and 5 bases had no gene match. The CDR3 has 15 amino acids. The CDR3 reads CASSRLAGVGDTQYF. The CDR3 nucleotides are TGTGCCAGTAGTCGACTAGCGGGAGTCGGAGATACGCAGTATTTT.

CDR3 nucleotides: TGCGCCAGCAGCTTCTTTGGACAGGTTAGCCACGAGCAGTACTTC. It specifies CASSFFGQVSHEQYF. The chain couples TRBV5-1 to TRBJ2-7, with 7 bases identical to TRBD1. CDR3 length: 15 amino acids. V dropped 2 bases and J dropped 5; count of bases not matched to a gene: 10. The V gene's germline CDR1 is SGHRS and CDR2 YFSETQ.

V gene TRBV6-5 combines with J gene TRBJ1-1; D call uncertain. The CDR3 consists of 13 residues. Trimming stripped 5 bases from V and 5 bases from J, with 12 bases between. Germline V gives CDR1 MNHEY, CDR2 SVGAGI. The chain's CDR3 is CASSRPTGTEAFF. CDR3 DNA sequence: TGTGCCAGCAGTCGTCCTACGGGGACTGAAGCTTTCTTT.

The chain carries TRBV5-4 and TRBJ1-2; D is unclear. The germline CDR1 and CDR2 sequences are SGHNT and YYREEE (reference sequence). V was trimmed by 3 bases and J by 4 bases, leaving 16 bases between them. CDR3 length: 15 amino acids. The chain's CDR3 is CASSYPRRGSYGYTF. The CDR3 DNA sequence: TGTGCCAGCAGCTATCCTCGTCGGGGTTCCTATGGCTACACCTTC.

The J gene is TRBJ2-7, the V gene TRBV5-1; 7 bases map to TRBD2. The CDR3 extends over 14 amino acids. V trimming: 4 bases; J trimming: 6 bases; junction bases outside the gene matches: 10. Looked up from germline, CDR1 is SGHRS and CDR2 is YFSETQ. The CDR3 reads CASSTLTGEGEQYF. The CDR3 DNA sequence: TGCGCCAGCAGCACCCTGACGGGGGAGGGCGAGCAGTACTTC.

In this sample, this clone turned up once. The DNA for the CDR3 is TGTGCCAGTAGTCGACTAGCGGGAGGGCAGGATACGCAGTATTTT. Its translation: CASSRLAGGQDTQYF. This chain uses TRBV19 with TRBJ2-3, with TRBD2 matching 14 bases. V trimming: 5 bases; J trimming: 6 bases; junction bases outside the gene matches: 4. The CDR3 has 15 amino acids. The germline V gene encodes CDR1 LNHDA and CDR2 SQIVND (reference sequence). The variable domain in full, completed from reference TRBV19 and TRBJ2-3, reads DGGITQSPKYLFRKEGQNVTLSCEQNLNHDAMYWYRQDPGQGLRLIYYSQIVNDFQKGDIAEGYSVSREKKESFPLTVTSAQKNPTAFYLCASSRLAGGQDTQYFGPGTRLTVL.

Written as DNA, the CDR3 is TGTGCCAGCAGTTTAGGAGGAGCGGGAGGAACGGAGCAGTTCTTC. Amino acids: CASSLGGAGGTEQFF. The V and J genes are TRBV28 and TRBJ2-1, with 9 bases identical to TRBD2. The CDR3 totals 15 residues. CDR1 is MDHEN and CDR2 is SYDVKM in the germline V gene. Trimming removed 2 bases from V and 10 bases from J; junction bases left unmatched: 9.

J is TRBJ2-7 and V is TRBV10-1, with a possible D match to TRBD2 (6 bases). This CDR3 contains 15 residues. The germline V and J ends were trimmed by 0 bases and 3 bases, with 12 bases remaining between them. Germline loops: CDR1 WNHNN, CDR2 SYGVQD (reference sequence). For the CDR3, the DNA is TGCGCCAGCAGTGAGTCCCCCGGGGGAGTCTACGAGCAGTACTTC. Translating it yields CASSESPGGVYEQYF.

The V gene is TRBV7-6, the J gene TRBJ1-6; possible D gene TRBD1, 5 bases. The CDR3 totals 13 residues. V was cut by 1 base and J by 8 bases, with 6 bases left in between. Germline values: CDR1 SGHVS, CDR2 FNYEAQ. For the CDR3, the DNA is TGTGCCAGCAGCTTAGGGGGCGATTCACCCCTCCACTTT. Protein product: CASSLGGDSPLHF.

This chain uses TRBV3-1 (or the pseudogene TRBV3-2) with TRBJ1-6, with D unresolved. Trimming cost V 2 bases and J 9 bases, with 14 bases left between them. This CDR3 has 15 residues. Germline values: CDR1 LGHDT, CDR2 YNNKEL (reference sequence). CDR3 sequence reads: CASSQLGGFRSPLHF. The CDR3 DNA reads TGTGCCAGCAGCCAATTGGGAGGGTTTCGTTCACCCCTCCACTTT.

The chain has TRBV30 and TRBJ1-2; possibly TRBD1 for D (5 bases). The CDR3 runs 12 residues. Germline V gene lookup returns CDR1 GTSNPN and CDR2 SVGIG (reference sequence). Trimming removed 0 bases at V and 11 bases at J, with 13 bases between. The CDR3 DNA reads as TGTGCCTGGAGTGTAGAGGGGACTCTGTACACCTTC. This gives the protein CAWSVEGTLYTF. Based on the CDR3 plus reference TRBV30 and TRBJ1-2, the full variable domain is SQTIHQWPATLVQPVGSPLSLECTVEGTSNPNLYWYRQAAGRGLQLLFYSVGIGQISSEVPQNLSASRPQDRQFILSSKKLLLSDSGFYLCAWSVEGTLYTFGSGTRLTVV.

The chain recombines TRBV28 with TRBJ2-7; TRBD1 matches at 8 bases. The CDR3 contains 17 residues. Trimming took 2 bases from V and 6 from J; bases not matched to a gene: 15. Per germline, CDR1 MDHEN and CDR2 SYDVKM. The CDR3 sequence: CASSLQRNRGVWVEQYF. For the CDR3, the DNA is TGTGCCAGCAGTTTACAACGAAACAGGGGGGTTTGGGTCGAGCAGTACTTC.

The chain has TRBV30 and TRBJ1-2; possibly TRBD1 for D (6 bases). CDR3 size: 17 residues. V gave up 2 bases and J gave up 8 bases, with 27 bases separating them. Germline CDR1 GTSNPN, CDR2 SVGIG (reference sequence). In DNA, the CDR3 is TGTGCCTGGAGTCGGGGACACCTCGGACCAATTCAGCGGGGCTACACCTTC. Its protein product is CAWSRGHLGPIQRGYTF.

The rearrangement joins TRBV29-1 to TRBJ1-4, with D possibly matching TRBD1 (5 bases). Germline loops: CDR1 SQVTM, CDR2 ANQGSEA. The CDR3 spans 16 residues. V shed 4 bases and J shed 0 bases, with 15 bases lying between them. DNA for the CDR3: TGCAGCGTTGGGGGCTGGGGATCAGCAACTAATGAAAAACTGTTTTTT. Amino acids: CSVGGWGSATNEKLFF.

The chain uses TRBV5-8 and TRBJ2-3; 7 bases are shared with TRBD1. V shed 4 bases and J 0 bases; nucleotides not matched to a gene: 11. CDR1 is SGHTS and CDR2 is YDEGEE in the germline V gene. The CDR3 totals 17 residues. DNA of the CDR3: TGTGCCAGCAGCCTAGCCGATCTGGGACAGAGCACAGATACGCAGTATTTT. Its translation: CASSLADLGQSTDTQYF.

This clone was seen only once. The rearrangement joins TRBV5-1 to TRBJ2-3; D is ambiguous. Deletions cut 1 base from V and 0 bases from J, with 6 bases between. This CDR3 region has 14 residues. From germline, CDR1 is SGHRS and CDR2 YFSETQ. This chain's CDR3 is CASSLTVSTDTQYF. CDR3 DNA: TGCGCCAGCAGCTTGACAGTTAGCACAGATACGCAGTATTTT.

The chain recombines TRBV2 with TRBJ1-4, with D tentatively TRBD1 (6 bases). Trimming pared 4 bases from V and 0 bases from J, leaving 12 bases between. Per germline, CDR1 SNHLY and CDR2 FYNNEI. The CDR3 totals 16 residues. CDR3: CASSGTAVATNEKLFF. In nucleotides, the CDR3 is TGTGCCAGCAGTGGGACAGCCGTTGCAACTAATGAAAAACTGTTTTTT.

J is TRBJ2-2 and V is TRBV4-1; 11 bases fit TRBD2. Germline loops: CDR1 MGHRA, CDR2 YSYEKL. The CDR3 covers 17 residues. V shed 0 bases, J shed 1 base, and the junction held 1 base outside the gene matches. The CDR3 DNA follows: TGCGCCAGCAGCCAAGAGCTAGCGGGAGGGAACACCGGGGAGCTGTTTTTT. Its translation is CASSQELAGGNTGELFF.

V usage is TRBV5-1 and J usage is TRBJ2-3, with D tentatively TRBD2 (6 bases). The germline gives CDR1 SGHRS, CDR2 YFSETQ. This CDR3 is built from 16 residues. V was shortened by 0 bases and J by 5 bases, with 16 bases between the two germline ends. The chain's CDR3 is CASSLELANPRDTQYF. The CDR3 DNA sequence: TGCGCCAGCAGCTTGGAGCTAGCGAACCCTAGAGATACGCAGTATTTT. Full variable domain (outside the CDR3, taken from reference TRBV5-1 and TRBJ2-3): KAGVTQTPRYLIKTRGQQVTLSCSPISGHRSVSWYQQTPGQGLQFLFEYFSETQRNKGNFPGRFSGRQFSNSRSEMNVSTLELGDSALYLCASSLELANPRDTQYFGPGTRLTVL.

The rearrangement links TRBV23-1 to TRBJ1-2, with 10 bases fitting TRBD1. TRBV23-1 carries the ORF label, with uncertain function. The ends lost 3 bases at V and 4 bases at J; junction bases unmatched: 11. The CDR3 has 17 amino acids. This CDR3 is CASSHRGGQGSFYGYTF. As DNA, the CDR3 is TGCGCCAGCAGTCACCGGGGGGGACAGGGGAGTTTCTATGGCTACACCTTC.

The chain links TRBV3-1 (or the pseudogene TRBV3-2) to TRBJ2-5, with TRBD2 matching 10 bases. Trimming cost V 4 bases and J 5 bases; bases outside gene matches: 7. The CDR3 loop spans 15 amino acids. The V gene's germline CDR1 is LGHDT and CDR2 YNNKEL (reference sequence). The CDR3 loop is CASSRPGAGGETQYF. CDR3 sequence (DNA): TGTGCCAGCAGCCGCCCGGGAGCGGGAGGGGAGACCCAGTACTTC.

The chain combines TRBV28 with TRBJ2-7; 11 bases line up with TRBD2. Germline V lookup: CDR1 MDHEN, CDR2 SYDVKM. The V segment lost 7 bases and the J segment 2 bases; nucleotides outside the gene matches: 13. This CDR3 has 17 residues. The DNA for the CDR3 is TGTGCCAGCACCCCGCATACTAGCGGGAGCTCCGCCTACGAGCAGTACTTC. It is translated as CASTPHTSGSSAYEQYF.

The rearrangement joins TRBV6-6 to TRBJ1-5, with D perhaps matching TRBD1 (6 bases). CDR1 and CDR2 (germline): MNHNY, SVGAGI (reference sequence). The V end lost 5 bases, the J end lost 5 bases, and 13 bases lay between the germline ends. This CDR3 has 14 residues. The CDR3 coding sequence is TGTGCCAGCAGTGCACAGGGAACCTATCAGCCCCAGCATTTT. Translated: CASSAQGTYQPQHF.

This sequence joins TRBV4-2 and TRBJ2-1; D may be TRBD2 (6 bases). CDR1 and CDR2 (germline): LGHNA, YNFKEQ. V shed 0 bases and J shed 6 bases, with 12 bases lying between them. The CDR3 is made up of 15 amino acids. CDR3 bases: TGTGCCAGCAGCCAAGAGCGAGGACTAACCAATGAGCAGTTCTTC. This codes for CASSQERGLTNEQFF.

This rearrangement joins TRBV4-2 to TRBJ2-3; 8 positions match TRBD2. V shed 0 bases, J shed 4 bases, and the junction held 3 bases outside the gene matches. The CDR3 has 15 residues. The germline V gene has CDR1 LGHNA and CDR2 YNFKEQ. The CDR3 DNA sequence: TGTGCCAGCAGCCAAGATTCGGGAGGGCCAGATACGCAGTATTTT. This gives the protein CASSQDSGGPDTQYF.

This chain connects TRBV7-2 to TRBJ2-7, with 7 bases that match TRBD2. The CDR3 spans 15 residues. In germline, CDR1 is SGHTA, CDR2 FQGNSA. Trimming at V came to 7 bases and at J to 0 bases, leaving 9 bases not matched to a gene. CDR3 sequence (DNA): TGTGCCAGCACCTTCACGGGCGGGAGCTCCTACGAGCAGTACTTC. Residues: CASTFTGGSSYEQYF. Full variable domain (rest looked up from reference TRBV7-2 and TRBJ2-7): GAGVSQSPSNKVTEKGKDVELRCDPISGHTALYWYRQSLGQGLEFLIYFQGNSAPDKSGLPSDRFSAERTGGSVSTLTIQRTQQEDSAVYLCASTFTGGSSYEQYFGPGTRLTVT.